Listed below are T cell receptor beta chains from one sample, sequenced in a study of Ad26.COV2.S vaccination and SARS-CoV-2 variants. Sequencing was performed with immunoSEQ multiplex PCR; in TCRdb, only in-frame clones are kept and a portion is missing. The repertoire has about 680,000 clones, 80% to 90% of them found once; the top ten carry approximately 1.5%. This specimen was peripheral blood, taken in a trial of Ad26.COV2.S vaccine versus placebo. The receptors stem from a person aged 18-60 years who received the Ad26.COV2.S COVID-19 vaccine or a placebo. Each CDR3 is given with its conserved first and last residue. The D gene is left open where the match is weak. Clone size is not always given. Where it is, it says once, few, many or a class for expanded clones.

j_call: TRBJ2-2
v_call: TRBV5-8
d_call: -
clone_size: -
cdr3_length: 15
cdr3_nt: TGTGCCAGCACCTTAATAATCGGAGACGCCGGGGAGCTGTTTTTT
cdr3_aa: CASTLIIGDAGELFF

j_call: TRBJ1-1
v_call: TRBV6-5
d_call: -
clone_size: -
cdr3_length: 13
cdr3_nt: TGTGCCAGCAGGGGGCGGGGGGCGACTGAAGCTTTCTTT
cdr3_aa: CASRGRGATEAFF

j_call: TRBJ2-3
v_call: TRBV7-8
d_call: TRBD1
clone_size: -
cdr3_length: 14
cdr3_nt: TGTGCCAGCAGCTCGGACAGGCGAGGAGATACGCAGTATTTT
cdr3_aa: CASSSDRRGDTQYF

j_call: TRBJ1-3
v_call: TRBV5-1
d_call: -
clone_size: -
cdr3_length: 15
cdr3_nt: TGCGCCAGCAGCCTCCTGGGGGGGAGTGGAAACACCATATATTTT
cdr3_aa: CASSLLGGSGNTIYF

j_call: TRBJ2-7
v_call: TRBV7-2
d_call: TRBD2
clone_size: -
cdr3_length: 15
cdr3_nt: TGTGCCAGCAGCTCTACTAGCGGGAGTTACTACGAGCAGTACTTC
cdr3_aa: CASSSTSGSYYEQYF

j_call: TRBJ2-1
v_call: TRBV5-5
d_call: TRBD2
clone_size: few
cdr3_length: 13
cdr3_nt: TGTGCCAGCAGCAATAGCGGGGGGAATGAGCAGTTCTTC
cdr3_aa: CASSNSGGNEQFF

j_call: TRBJ1-1
v_call: TRBV18
d_call: -
clone_size: once
cdr3_length: 15
cdr3_nt: TGTGCCAGCTCACCCGGTGGGGAAGGGGACACTGAAGCTTTCTTT
cdr3_aa: CASSPGGEGDTEAFF

j_call: TRBJ2-7
v_call: TRBV30
d_call: TRBD2
clone_size: -
cdr3_length: 14
cdr3_nt: TGTGCCTGGAGTGCAGGGACTAGCGCCTACGAGCAGTACTTC
cdr3_aa: CAWSAGTSAYEQYF

j_call: TRBJ2-1
v_call: TRBV6-5
d_call: TRBD1
clone_size: -
cdr3_length: 15
cdr3_nt: TGTGCCAGCAGTTGGCTAGGGACAGGGATCTATGAGCAGTTCTTC
cdr3_aa: CASSWLGTGIYEQFF

j_call: TRBJ1-1
v_call: TRBV2
d_call: -
clone_size: -
cdr3_length: 17
cdr3_nt: TGTGCCAGCAGTGAATTCCGATTAACGACAGTAGCAACTGAAGCTTTCTTT
cdr3_aa: CASSEFRLTTVATEAFF

j_call: TRBJ1-1
v_call: TRBV7-9
d_call: -
clone_size: -
cdr3_length: 15
cdr3_nt: TGTGCCAGCAGCATAAACGACAGACTAAACACTGAAGCTTTCTTT
cdr3_aa: CASSINDRLNTEAFF

j_call: TRBJ1-1
v_call: TRBV9
d_call: TRBD1
clone_size: -
cdr3_length: 15
cdr3_nt: TGTGCCAGCAGCGTAGATGGACAGGAGAACACTGAAGCTTTCTTT
cdr3_aa: CASSVDGQENTEAFF

j_call: TRBJ2-7
v_call: TRBV6-2/TRBV6-3
d_call: -
clone_size: -
cdr3_length: 16
cdr3_nt: TGTGCCAGCAGTTACCCCCCCCGGGTCTACTCGTACGAGCAGTACTTC
cdr3_aa: CASSYPPRVYSYEQYF

j_call: TRBJ2-7
v_call: TRBV27
d_call: -
clone_size: -
cdr3_length: 15
cdr3_nt: TGTGCCAGCAGTCTAACCCAGGGGGGACCCTACGAGCAGTACTTC
cdr3_aa: CASSLTQGGPYEQYF

j_call: TRBJ2-7
v_call: TRBV6-2/TRBV6-3
d_call: -
clone_size: -
cdr3_length: 16
cdr3_nt: TGTGCCAGCAGTTACCCCCTGGAACGGATCTCCTACGAGCAGTACTTC
cdr3_aa: CASSYPLERISYEQYF

j_call: TRBJ2-5
v_call: TRBV30
d_call: TRBD2
clone_size: -
cdr3_length: 16
cdr3_nt: TGTGCCTGGAGTCGGCTAGCGGGAATCTACCAAGAGACCCAGTACTTC
cdr3_aa: CAWSRLAGIYQETQYF

j_call: TRBJ1-6
v_call: TRBV27
d_call: -
clone_size: -
cdr3_length: 15
cdr3_nt: TGTGCCAGCAGTTTGGGGACATCGGGTAATTCACCCCTCCACTTT
cdr3_aa: CASSLGTSGNSPLHF

j_call: TRBJ2-7
v_call: TRBV7-2
d_call: -
clone_size: -
cdr3_length: 14
cdr3_nt: TGTGCCAGCAGCCCCCAACGGGGTGACTACGAGCAGTACTTC
cdr3_aa: CASSPQRGDYEQYF

j_call: TRBJ1-3
v_call: TRBV4-3
d_call: -
clone_size: -
cdr3_length: 16
cdr3_nt: TGCGCCAGCAGCCAAGATGACAGGTTTTCTGGAAACACCATATATTTT
cdr3_aa: CASSQDDRFSGNTIYF

j_call: TRBJ1-1
v_call: TRBV7-7
d_call: -
clone_size: few
cdr3_length: 13
cdr3_nt: TGTGCCAGCAGTCGAGGGACGGACACTGAAGCTTTCTTT
cdr3_aa: CASSRGTDTEAFF

j_call: TRBJ2-1
v_call: TRBV20-1
d_call: -
clone_size: -
cdr3_length: 11
cdr3_nt: TGCAGTGCGGGACGGTCCAATGAGCAGTTCTTC
cdr3_aa: CSAGRSNEQFF

j_call: TRBJ1-4
v_call: TRBV19
d_call: -
clone_size: -
cdr3_length: 15
cdr3_nt: TGTGCCAGTACCCCCCTCGGGGCCACTAATGAAAAACTGTTTTTT
cdr3_aa: CASTPLGATNEKLFF

j_call: TRBJ1-2
v_call: TRBV6-4
d_call: -
clone_size: few
cdr3_length: 16
cdr3_nt: TGTGCCAGCAGTGCCTCCATTGCTCAGAACTACTATGGCTACACCTTC
cdr3_aa: CASSASIAQNYYGYTF

j_call: TRBJ2-5
v_call: TRBV4-2
d_call: -
clone_size: -
cdr3_length: 15
cdr3_nt: TGTGCCAGCAGCCAAGAATCGGGTAGGGGAGAGACCCAGTACTTC
cdr3_aa: CASSQESGRGETQYF

j_call: TRBJ2-7
v_call: TRBV5-4
d_call: -
clone_size: -
cdr3_length: 13
cdr3_nt: TGTGCCAGCAGCCCGGGATTCTCCTACGAGCAGTACTTC
cdr3_aa: CASSPGFSYEQYF

j_call: TRBJ1-6
v_call: TRBV30
d_call: -
clone_size: -
cdr3_length: 13
cdr3_nt: TGTGCCGAGGCAACGGATTATAATTCACCCCTCCACTTT
cdr3_aa: CAEATDYNSPLHF

j_call: TRBJ2-7
v_call: TRBV21-1
d_call: -
clone_size: -
cdr3_length: 15
cdr3_nt: TGTGCCAGCAGCAAAGAGGCAGGGTTTACCTACGAGCAGTACTTC
cdr3_aa: CASSKEAGFTYEQYF

j_call: TRBJ1-4
v_call: TRBV7-2
d_call: -
clone_size: -
cdr3_length: 15
cdr3_nt: TGTGCCAGCAGCTTAGCTGGGGCCCCTGATGAAAAACTGTTTTTT
cdr3_aa: CASSLAGAPDEKLFF

j_call: TRBJ1-2
v_call: TRBV6-5
d_call: -
clone_size: -
cdr3_length: 13
cdr3_nt: TGTGCCAGCAGTCCCGGGCCCCGGGGAGGCTACACCTTC
cdr3_aa: CASSPGPRGGYTF

j_call: TRBJ1-2
v_call: TRBV7-9
d_call: -
clone_size: -
cdr3_length: 13
cdr3_nt: TGTGCCAGCAGCTTGGGCTGGGGTTATGGCTACACCTTC
cdr3_aa: CASSLGWGYGYTF

j_call: TRBJ1-3
v_call: TRBV18
d_call: -
clone_size: -
cdr3_length: 15
cdr3_nt: TGTGCCAGCTCACCGTCAAGCAGCTCTGGAAACACCATATATTTT
cdr3_aa: CASSPSSSSGNTIYF

j_call: TRBJ2-3
v_call: TRBV7-9
d_call: -
clone_size: -
cdr3_length: 16
cdr3_nt: TGTGCCAGTGGAGAGGCGGGCCGGCCCCGCACAGATACGCAGTATTTT
cdr3_aa: CASGEAGRPRTDTQYF

j_call: TRBJ1-1
v_call: TRBV10-3
d_call: -
clone_size: -
cdr3_length: 11
cdr3_nt: TGTGCCATCAAGGGGGAGTCTGAAGCTTTCTTT
cdr3_aa: CAIKGESEAFF

j_call: TRBJ2-5
v_call: TRBV7-8
d_call: -
clone_size: -
cdr3_length: 16
cdr3_nt: TGTGCCAGCAGCTCCCTCAGCGGACAGAACCAAGAGACCCAGTACTTC
cdr3_aa: CASSSLSGQNQETQYF

j_call: TRBJ1-3
v_call: TRBV30
d_call: TRBD1
clone_size: -
cdr3_length: 16
cdr3_nt: TGTGCCTGGACCGCCTTAGGGACAGGGAGTGGAAACACCATATATTTT
cdr3_aa: CAWTALGTGSGNTIYF

j_call: TRBJ1-4
v_call: TRBV30
d_call: TRBD1
clone_size: once
cdr3_length: 16
cdr3_nt: TGTGCCTGGACCCGCAGTTCCGGGACAGGGGCTGAAAAACTGTTTTTT
cdr3_aa: CAWTRSSGTGAEKLFF

j_call: TRBJ1-2
v_call: TRBV19
d_call: -
clone_size: -
cdr3_length: 14
cdr3_nt: TGTGCCAGTAGTCAGGACACCCGACAATATGGCTACACCTTC
cdr3_aa: CASSQDTRQYGYTF

j_call: TRBJ2-5
v_call: TRBV30
d_call: -
clone_size: -
cdr3_length: 12
cdr3_nt: TGTGCCTGGAGTGGGGGTGGAGAGACCCAGTACTTC
cdr3_aa: CAWSGGGETQYF

j_call: TRBJ2-1
v_call: TRBV15
d_call: TRBD2
clone_size: -
cdr3_length: 18
cdr3_nt: TGTGCCACCAGCTCCGAGACTAGCGGGGGAGTCTCCTACAATGAGCAGTTCTTC
cdr3_aa: CATSSETSGGVSYNEQFF

j_call: TRBJ2-2
v_call: TRBV18
d_call: -
clone_size: -
cdr3_length: 14
cdr3_nt: TGTGCCAGCTCACCACGGGATCGCACCGGGGAGCTGTTTTTT
cdr3_aa: CASSPRDRTGELFF

j_call: TRBJ2-1
v_call: TRBV6-6
d_call: -
clone_size: once
cdr3_length: 13
cdr3_nt: TGTGCCAGCAGAGTCCCGCCAGGACTCAAGCAGTTCTTC
cdr3_aa: CASRVPPGLKQFF

j_call: TRBJ1-2
v_call: TRBV2
d_call: -
clone_size: -
cdr3_length: 15
cdr3_nt: TGTGCCAGCAGCGCCGCCAGGGGTGCCGCCTATGGCTACACCTTC
cdr3_aa: CASSAARGAAYGYTF

j_call: TRBJ2-1
v_call: TRBV3-1/TRBV3-2
d_call: -
clone_size: -
cdr3_length: 13
cdr3_nt: TGTGCCAGCAGTCGCCAGGGGCCCAATGAGCAGTTCTTC
cdr3_aa: CASSRQGPNEQFF

j_call: TRBJ1-3
v_call: TRBV7-9
d_call: TRBD1
clone_size: -
cdr3_length: 14
cdr3_nt: TGTGCCAGCAGCGGGGGACAGGGTTGGGACACCATATATTTT
cdr3_aa: CASSGGQGWDTIYF

j_call: TRBJ1-6
v_call: TRBV7-9
d_call: TRBD1
clone_size: -
cdr3_length: 16
cdr3_nt: TGTGCCAGCAGCTCTCCCGGGACAGGGAAAGGATCACCCCTCCACTTT
cdr3_aa: CASSSPGTGKGSPLHF

j_call: TRBJ1-1
v_call: TRBV5-1
d_call: -
clone_size: -
cdr3_length: 14
cdr3_nt: TGCGCCAGCAGCCGCCTCCCGGGACAAACTGAAGCTTTCTTT
cdr3_aa: CASSRLPGQTEAFF

j_call: TRBJ1-1
v_call: TRBV21-1
d_call: -
clone_size: -
cdr3_length: 14
cdr3_nt: TGTGCCAGCAGCAAATACAGGAGTAACACTGAAGCTTTCTTT
cdr3_aa: CASSKYRSNTEAFF

j_call: TRBJ2-5
v_call: TRBV6-5
d_call: -
clone_size: -
cdr3_length: 13
cdr3_nt: TGTGCCAGCTCAAGGGGCACACAAGAGACCCAGTACTTC
cdr3_aa: CASSRGTQETQYF

j_call: TRBJ2-5
v_call: TRBV29-1
d_call: -
clone_size: -
cdr3_length: 13
cdr3_nt: TGCAGCGTTGTTCCGGGAAGGGGAGAGACCCAGTACTTC
cdr3_aa: CSVVPGRGETQYF

j_call: TRBJ1-2
v_call: TRBV5-5
d_call: -
clone_size: -
cdr3_length: 12
cdr3_nt: TGTGCCAGCAGCTTGGACAGGAGGGGCTACACCTTC
cdr3_aa: CASSLDRRGYTF

j_call: TRBJ1-1
v_call: TRBV10-3
d_call: -
clone_size: -
cdr3_length: 13
cdr3_nt: TGTGCCATCAGAAACAGTGAAGTCACTGAAGCTTTCTTT
cdr3_aa: CAIRNSEVTEAFF

j_call: TRBJ2-5
v_call: TRBV9
d_call: TRBD2
clone_size: -
cdr3_length: 14
cdr3_nt: TGTGCCAGCAGCGCACGGGGGGAACGAGAGACCCAGTACTTC
cdr3_aa: CASSARGERETQYF

j_call: TRBJ2-7
v_call: TRBV5-1
d_call: TRBD1
clone_size: -
cdr3_length: 14
cdr3_nt: TGCGCCAGCAGCTCCGGGACAGGGAATTACGAGCAGTACTTC
cdr3_aa: CASSSGTGNYEQYF

j_call: TRBJ2-7
v_call: TRBV6-2/TRBV6-3
d_call: -
clone_size: -
cdr3_length: 14
cdr3_nt: TGTGCCAGCAGCTCCACCGACGGATCCTACGAGCAGTACTTC
cdr3_aa: CASSSTDGSYEQYF

j_call: TRBJ2-2
v_call: TRBV18
d_call: -
clone_size: once
cdr3_length: 16
cdr3_nt: TGTGCCAGCTCACCAGCCCTAGCCTTTAACACCGGGGAGCTGTTTTTT
cdr3_aa: CASSPALAFNTGELFF

j_call: TRBJ2-1
v_call: TRBV25-1
d_call: TRBD2
clone_size: -
cdr3_length: 13
cdr3_nt: TGTGCCAGCAGGACTAGCGGGGACAATGAGCAGTTCTTC
cdr3_aa: CASRTSGDNEQFF